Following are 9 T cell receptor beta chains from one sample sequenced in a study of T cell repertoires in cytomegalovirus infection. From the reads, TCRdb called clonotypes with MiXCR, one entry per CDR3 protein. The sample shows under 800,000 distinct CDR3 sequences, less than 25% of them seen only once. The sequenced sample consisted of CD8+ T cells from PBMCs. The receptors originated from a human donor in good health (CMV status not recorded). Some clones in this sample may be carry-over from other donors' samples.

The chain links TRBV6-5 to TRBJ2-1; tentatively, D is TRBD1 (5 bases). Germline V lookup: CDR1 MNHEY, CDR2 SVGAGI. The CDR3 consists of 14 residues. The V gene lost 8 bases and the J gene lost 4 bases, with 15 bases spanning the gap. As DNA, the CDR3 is TGTGCCAGCCACAGGACATACGGTTACAATGAGCAGTTCTTC. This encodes CASHRTYGYNEQFF.

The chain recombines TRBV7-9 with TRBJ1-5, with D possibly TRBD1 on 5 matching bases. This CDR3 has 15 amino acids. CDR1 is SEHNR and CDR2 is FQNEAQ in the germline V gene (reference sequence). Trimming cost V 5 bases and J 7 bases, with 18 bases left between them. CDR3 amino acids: CASSPDTTSLQPQHF. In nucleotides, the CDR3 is TGTGCCAGCAGCCCGGACACAACCTCCTTACAGCCCCAGCATTTT.

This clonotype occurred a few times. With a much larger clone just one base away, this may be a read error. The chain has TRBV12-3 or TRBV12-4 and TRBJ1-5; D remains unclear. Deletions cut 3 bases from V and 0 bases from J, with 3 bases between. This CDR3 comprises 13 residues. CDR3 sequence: CASSFASNQPQHF. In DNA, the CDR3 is TGTGCCAGCAGTTTCGCTAGCAATCAGCCCCAGCATTTT.

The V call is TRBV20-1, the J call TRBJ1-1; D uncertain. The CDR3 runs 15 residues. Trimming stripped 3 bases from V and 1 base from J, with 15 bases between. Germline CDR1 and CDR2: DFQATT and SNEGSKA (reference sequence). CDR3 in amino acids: CSASLRGVGNTEAFF. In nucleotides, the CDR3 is TGCAGTGCTAGCCTGCGTGGGGTTGGGAACACTGAAGCTTTCTTT.

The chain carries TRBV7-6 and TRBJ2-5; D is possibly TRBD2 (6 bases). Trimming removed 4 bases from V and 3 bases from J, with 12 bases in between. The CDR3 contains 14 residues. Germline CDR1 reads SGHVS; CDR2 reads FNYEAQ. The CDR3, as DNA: TGTGCCAGCAGCTCTCACGGGGGTAAAGAGACCCAGTACTTC. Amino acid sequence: CASSSHGGKETQYF.

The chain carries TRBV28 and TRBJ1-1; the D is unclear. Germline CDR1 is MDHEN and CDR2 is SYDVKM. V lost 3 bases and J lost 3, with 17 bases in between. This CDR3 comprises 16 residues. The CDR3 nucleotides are TGTGCCAGCAGTTTCCCTCTGAAAGAAATCGACACTGAAGCTTTCTTT. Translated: CASSFPLKEIDTEAFF.

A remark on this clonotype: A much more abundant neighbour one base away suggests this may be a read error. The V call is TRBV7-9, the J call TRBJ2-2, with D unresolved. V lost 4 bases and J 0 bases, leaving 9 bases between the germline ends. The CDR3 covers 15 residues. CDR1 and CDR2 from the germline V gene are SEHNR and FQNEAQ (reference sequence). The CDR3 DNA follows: TGTGCCAGCAGCTCTCGGAAATCGAACACCGGGGAGCTGTTTTTT. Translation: CASSSRKSNTGELFF. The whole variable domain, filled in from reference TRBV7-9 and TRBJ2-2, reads DTGVSQNPRHKITKRGQNVTFRCDPISEHNRLYWYRQTLGQGPEFLTYFQNEAQLEKSRLLSDRFSAERPKGSFSTLEIQRTEQGDSAMYLCASSSRKSNTGELFFGEGSRLTVL.

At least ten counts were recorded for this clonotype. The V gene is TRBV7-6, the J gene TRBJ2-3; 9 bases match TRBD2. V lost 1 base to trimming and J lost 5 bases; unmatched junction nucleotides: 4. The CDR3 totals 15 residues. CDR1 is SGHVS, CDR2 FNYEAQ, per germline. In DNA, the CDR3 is TGTGCCAGCAGCTTAGTAGCGGGGGAAGGAGATACGCAGTATTTT. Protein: CASSLVAGEGDTQYF.

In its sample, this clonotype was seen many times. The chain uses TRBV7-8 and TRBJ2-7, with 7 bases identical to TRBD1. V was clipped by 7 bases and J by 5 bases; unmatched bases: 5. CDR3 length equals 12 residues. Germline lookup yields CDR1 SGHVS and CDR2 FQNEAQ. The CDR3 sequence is CASTSQGNEQYV. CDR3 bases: TGTGCCAGCACCTCACAGGGGAACGAGCAGTACGTC.